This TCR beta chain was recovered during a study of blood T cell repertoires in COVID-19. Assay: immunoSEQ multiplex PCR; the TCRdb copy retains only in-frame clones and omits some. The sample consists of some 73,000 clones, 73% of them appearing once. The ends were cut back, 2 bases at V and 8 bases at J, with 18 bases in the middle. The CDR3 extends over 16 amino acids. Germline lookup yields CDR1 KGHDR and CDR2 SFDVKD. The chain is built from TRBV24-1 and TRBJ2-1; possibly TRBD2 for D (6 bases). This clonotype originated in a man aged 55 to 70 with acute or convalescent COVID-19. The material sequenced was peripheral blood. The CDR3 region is CATSDSALAQRDEQFF. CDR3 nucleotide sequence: TGTGCCACCAGTGATTCCGCACTAGCTCAAAGGGATGAGCAGTTCTTC.